The 28 T cell receptor beta chains given below trace back to one sample, sequenced in a study of shared clonotypes between healthy human individuals. The repertoire was sequenced with immunoSEQ multiplex PCR; TCRdb's copy has only in-frame clones and lacks some. The sample yields some 790,000 clones, roughly 72% seen once. Sequenced input: memory CD4+ T cells sorted from blood. Subset reported: CD45RA-negative fraction. The source is a woman aged 25 to 39 in good health.

Note on this clone: Within the sample, other DNA sequences also encode this same CDR3. This chain connects TRBV19 to TRBJ2-1; D is perhaps TRBD1 or TRBD2 (7 bases each). The germline CDR1 and CDR2 sequences are LNHDA and SQIVND (reference sequence). The CDR3 extends over 14 amino acids. The V gene lost 4 bases and the J gene lost 7 bases, with 14 bases spanning the gap. CDR3 amino acids: CASSTPGGVNEQFF. The CDR3 bases are TGTGCCAGTAGTACCCCAGGGGGGGTAAATGAGCAGTTCTTC.

Notes on this clone: Other DNA sequences in the same sample also yield this CDR3. The chain couples TRBV30 to TRBJ1-3, with TRBD1 identical over 9 bases. Per the germline V gene, CDR1 is GTSNPN and CDR2 is SVGIG (reference sequence). V lost 5 bases to trimming and J lost 0 bases; unmatched junction nucleotides: 2. This CDR3 is 14 amino acids long. As DNA, the CDR3 is TGTGCCTGGTCGACAGGGGGCTCTGGAAACACCATATATTTT. This sequence encodes CAWSTGGSGNTIYF. The full variable domain, in which reference TRBV30 and TRBJ1-3 provide the parts outside the CDR3, is SQTIHQWPATLVQPVGSPLSLECTVEGTSNPNLYWYRQAAGRGLQLLFYSVGIGQISSEVPQNLSASRPQDRQFILSSKKLLLSDSGFYLCAWSTGGSGNTIYFGEGSWLTVV.

The rearrangement joins TRBV19 to TRBJ2-5, with 8 positions matching TRBD1. Trimming took 5 bases from V and 5 from J; bases not matched to a gene: 7. The CDR3 consists of 14 residues. Germline assignment: CDR1 LNHDA and CDR2 SQIVND (reference sequence). Here the CDR3 DNA reads TGTGCCAGTAGTGTCAACAGGGGGGTGGAGACCCAGTACTTC. It specifies CASSVNRGVETQYF. Filled out from reference TRBV19 and TRBJ2-5, the complete variable domain reads DGGITQSPKYLFRKEGQNVTLSCEQNLNHDAMYWYRQDPGQGLRLIYYSQIVNDFQKGDIAEGYSVSREKKESFPLTVTSAQKNPTAFYLCASSVNRGVETQYFGPGTRLLVL.

This clone was observed many times. The CDR3 spells CASSTSGPATYNEQFF. In DNA, the CDR3 is TGTGCCAGCAGCACGTCCGGGCCCGCGACCTACAATGAGCAGTTCTTC. The chain has TRBV5-4 and TRBJ2-1; no reliable D call. Trimming cost V 4 bases and J 2 bases, with 16 bases left between them. CDR1 is SGHNT and CDR2 is YYREEE in the germline V gene (reference sequence). The CDR3 loop spans 16 amino acids.

This rearrangement joins TRBV2 to TRBJ1-2; D is unresolved. The CDR3 runs 14 residues. Germline CDR1 and CDR2: SNHLY and FYNNEI. V was pared by 2 bases and J by 5 bases, with 12 bases between. Here the CDR3 DNA reads TGTGCCAGCAGTGAAAGGCCGGGTAGATATGGCTACACCTTC. Residues: CASSERPGRYGYTF.

The chain is built from TRBV5-1 and TRBJ2-1; D may be TRBD1 (6 bases). The CDR3 has 13 residues. Germline CDR1 reads SGHRS; CDR2 reads YFSETQ. The germline V and J ends were trimmed by 0 bases and 7 bases, with 8 bases remaining between them. The CDR3 here is CASSLGRGNEQFF. The CDR3 DNA reads TGCGCCAGCAGCTTGGGCAGGGGAAATGAGCAGTTCTTC.

V gene TRBV7-2 combines with J gene TRBJ2-3; a possible D gene is TRBD2 (6 bases). The CDR3 loop spans 14 amino acids. V was pared by 5 bases and J by 3 bases, with 12 bases between. Per germline, CDR1 SGHTA and CDR2 FQGNSA. As DNA, the CDR3 is TGTGCCAGCAGCCGATCAGCGGGTACAGATACGCAGTATTTT. This gives the protein CASSRSAGTDTQYF.

A single count supports this clone. V and J are TRBV5-4 and TRBJ2-3; D uncertain. The CDR3 is made up of 14 amino acids. Germline V gene lookup returns CDR1 SGHNT and CDR2 YYREEE (reference sequence). V was clipped by 4 bases and J by 0 bases, with 9 bases between them. CDR3 amino acids: CASSIPASTDTQYF. The DNA for the CDR3 is TGTGCCAGCAGCATCCCCGCCAGCACAGATACGCAGTATTTT.

CDR3 sequence (DNA): TGTGCCAGCACCCCCCAGGGGCGCGGGGAGCTGTTTTTT. The encoded protein is CASTPQGRGELFF. The J gene is TRBJ2-2, the V gene TRBV25-1; maybe TRBD1 (6 bases). V shed 7 bases and J shed 7 bases, with 13 bases lying between them. This CDR3 spans 13 amino acids. CDR1 and CDR2 from the germline V gene are MGHDK and SYGVNS.

The chain is built from TRBV7-9 and TRBJ1-2; D is perhaps TRBD1 (5 bases). This CDR3 is 17 amino acids long. Trimming left V 5 bases short and J 0 bases short, with 19 bases between. Germline V gene lookup returns CDR1 SEHNR and CDR2 FQNEAQ (reference sequence). The CDR3 nucleotides are TGTGCCAGCAGCCTGATCGGAGGGGACCTCTCTAACTATGGCTACACCTTC. Encoded protein: CASSLIGGDLSNYGYTF.

The chain recombines TRBV28 with TRBJ2-7, with 7 bases matching TRBD1. From germline, CDR1 is MDHEN and CDR2 SYDVKM. J lost 6 bases, V lost 1 base, and 9 bases had no gene match. This CDR3 region has 15 residues. The chain's CDR3 is CASSLSATGRGEQYF. The CDR3 DNA reads as TGTGCCAGCAGTTTATCGGCGACAGGGAGAGGCGAGCAGTACTTC.

The gene calls are TRBV5-1 and TRBJ2-7; D is unresolved. The CDR3 runs 14 residues. Germline CDR1 is SGHRS and CDR2 is YFSETQ. V lost 0 bases and J 4 bases, leaving 11 bases between the germline ends. CDR3 DNA: TGCGCCAGCAGCTTGGGAATCGGCCCATACGAGCAGTACTTC. Its translation is CASSLGIGPYEQYF.

The gene calls are TRBV7-9 and TRBJ2-7; 7 nucleotides align to TRBD2. The CDR3 totals 14 residues. The germline V gene has CDR1 SEHNR and CDR2 FQNEAQ (reference sequence). The J segment lost 2 bases and the V segment lost 3 bases, leaving 4 bases of the junction unmatched. The CDR3 coding sequence is TGTGCCAGCAGCTTTCTAGCGGCCCCCTACGAGCAGTACTTC. Its translation is CASSFLAAPYEQYF.

V usage is TRBV2 and J usage is TRBJ2-7, with 8 nucleotides matching TRBD1. The CDR3 consists of 14 residues. CDR1 and CDR2 from the germline V gene are SNHLY and FYNNEI. V shed 7 bases and J 3 bases; nucleotides not matched to a gene: 8. CDR3 in amino acids: CASNRDRMLYEQYF. The CDR3 nucleotides read TGTGCCAGCAACAGGGACAGGATGCTCTACGAGCAGTACTTC.

J is TRBJ1-2 and V is TRBV29-1, with a possible D match to TRBD1 (5 bases). Germline lookup yields CDR1 SQVTM and CDR2 ANQGSEA. Trimming stripped 0 bases from V and 5 bases from J, with 13 bases between. CDR3 length equals 14 residues. CDR3 sequence: CSVEDLDRLYGYTF. The CDR3 coding sequence is TGCAGCGTTGAAGATCTTGACAGATTGTATGGCTACACCTTC.

Comments on this clone: One end of the junction does not line up with germline, which may come from a read error. The chain joins TRBV27 to TRBJ1-1; D is undetermined. CDR1 and CDR2 (germline): MNHEY, SMNVEV (reference sequence). The CDR3 has 16 residues. As DNA, the CDR3 is TGTGCCATCAGTTTTCGTGACTGGGATGGATACACTGAAGCTTTCTTT. Its protein product is CAISFRDWDGYTEAFF.

V usage is TRBV28 and J usage is TRBJ1-4, with a tentative D call TRBD1 (6 bases). Germline V gene lookup returns CDR1 MDHEN and CDR2 SYDVKM. Trimming left V 6 bases short and J 4 bases short, with 18 bases between. This CDR3 contains 16 residues. Here the CDR3 reads CASSLNGGANNEKLFF. The CDR3 region has the DNA TGTGCCAGCAGCCTAAACGGGGGGGCGAATAATGAAAAACTGTTTTTT.

This clone was counted at least ten times. The same CDR3 also results from other DNA sequences found in this sample. The J gene is TRBJ1-3, the V gene TRBV28, with no clear D. This CDR3 is built from 12 residues. Trimming shortened V by 5 bases and J by 1 base, and 3 bases separated the two germline ends. Per germline, CDR1 MDHEN and CDR2 SYDVKM. For the CDR3, the DNA is TGTGCCAGCAGTCTGTCTGGAAACACCATATATTTT. It codes for CASSLSGNTIYF.

The chain carries TRBV5-4 and TRBJ2-5; D may correspond to TRBD1 or TRBD2 (7 bases each). CDR3 size: 15 residues. Germline CDR1 and CDR2: SGHNT and YYREEE (reference sequence). The V end lost 3 bases, the J end lost 4 bases, and 16 bases lay between the germline ends. CDR3 bases: TGTGCCAGCAGCTCCAGGGGGGGCGCGGGAGAGACCCAGTACTTC. Protein sequence: CASSSRGGAGETQYF.

Comments on this clone: The sample has other DNA sequences that encode this CDR3 too. The rearrangement uses TRBV18 and TRBJ2-5; D remains unclear. CDR3 length: 12 amino acids. Germline V CDR1 and CDR2: KGHSH, LQKENI. Deletions cut 1 base from V and 4 bases from J, with 4 bases between. The CDR3 sequence: CASSPRAETQYF. In DNA, the CDR3 is TGTGCCAGCTCACCACGAGCAGAGACCCAGTACTTC.

This rearrangement joins TRBV7-2 to TRBJ2-1, with a weak D call TRBD2 (5 bases). Germline assignment: CDR1 SGHTA and CDR2 FQGNSA. Trimming removed 5 bases from V and 8 bases from J, with 19 bases in between. CDR3 length equals 15 residues. The CDR3 protein is CASSPRYGLAHEQFF. The CDR3 bases are TGTGCCAGCAGCCCCCGTTACGGTCTAGCTCATGAGCAGTTCTTC.

CDR3 region: CASSLMETGELFF. The CDR3 nucleotides are TGTGCCAGCAGCTTAATGGAGACCGGGGAGCTGTTTTTT. The chain combines TRBV7-2 with TRBJ2-2; D gene ambiguous. The CDR3 length is 13 residues. V was shortened by 2 bases and J by 5 bases, with 6 bases between the two germline ends. Germline V lookup: CDR1 SGHTA, CDR2 FQGNSA.

Turning to this clone: Other DNA variants within this sample encode the same CDR3. This chain connects TRBV5-1 to TRBJ2-2; 7 nucleotides agree with TRBD2. In germline, CDR1 is SGHRS, CDR2 YFSETQ. The trim removed 1 base at V and 1 base at J, leaving 1 base unmatched. CDR3 length: 15 residues. This CDR3 reads CASSLPGGNTGELFF. CDR3 coding DNA: TGCGCCAGCAGCTTGCCGGGAGGGAACACCGGGGAGCTGTTTTTT.

The chain links TRBV5-1 to TRBJ1-2; D is uncertain. V was shortened by 5 bases and J by 2 bases, with 10 bases between the two germline ends. Germline V CDR1 and CDR2: SGHRS, YFSETQ. The CDR3 is made up of 13 amino acids. The CDR3 nucleotides are TGCGCCAGCAGTCAGGACCAGAACTATGGCTACACCTTC. It codes for CASSQDQNYGYTF.

V gene TRBV6-1 combines with J gene TRBJ2-7; 8 nucleotides line up with TRBD1. Germline CDR1 and CDR2: MNHNS and SASEGT. CDR3 length: 14 amino acids. J lost 3 bases, V lost 3 bases, and 4 bases had no gene match. CDR3 bases: TGTGCCAGCAGTGACAGGGGGCCCCTCTACGAGCAGTACTTC. Protein product: CASSDRGPLYEQYF.

Regarding this clone: This probably arose from a read error, given a far larger clone one base away. The gene calls are TRBV5-4 and TRBJ2-2, with D tentatively TRBD1 (6 bases). Looked up from germline, CDR1 is SGHNT and CDR2 is YYREEE (reference sequence). The CDR3 runs to 15 residues. The V gene lost 0 bases and the J gene lost 6 bases, with 12 bases spanning the gap. This CDR3 is CASSLDSRGSGELFF. Here the CDR3 DNA reads TGTGCCAGCAGCTTGGATTCCAGGGGATCCGGGGAGCTGTTTTTT.

This chain uses TRBV9 with TRBJ1-1; D is unresolved. The ends were cut back, 0 bases at V and 4 bases at J, with 7 bases in the middle. Germline CDR1 and CDR2: SGDLS and YYNGEE. The CDR3 runs to 13 residues. The CDR3 DNA follows: TGTGCCAGCAGCGTAGCTGTGCGCACTGAAGCTTTCTTT. It encodes CASSVAVRTEAFF.

This rearrangement joins TRBV9 to TRBJ1-2; D unresolved. Trimming shortened V by 3 bases and J by 1 base, and 7 bases separated the two germline ends. The CDR3 has 13 amino acids. Germline values: CDR1 SGDLS, CDR2 YYNGEE. DNA for the CDR3: TGTGCCAGCAGCGCACAGAGTAACTATGGCTACACCTTC. Protein sequence: CASSAQSNYGYTF.